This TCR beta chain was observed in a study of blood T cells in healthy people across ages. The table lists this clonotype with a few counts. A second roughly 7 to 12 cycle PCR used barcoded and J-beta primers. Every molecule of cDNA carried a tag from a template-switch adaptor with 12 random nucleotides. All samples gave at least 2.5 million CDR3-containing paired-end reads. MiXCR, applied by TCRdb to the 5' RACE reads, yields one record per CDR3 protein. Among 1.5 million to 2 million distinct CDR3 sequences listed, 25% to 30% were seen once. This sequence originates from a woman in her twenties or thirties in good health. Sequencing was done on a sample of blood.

The CDR3 spells CSARSSGTDTQYF. CDR3 coding DNA: TGCAGTGCTAGATCTAGCGGCACAGATACGCAGTATTTT. The rearrangement joins TRBV20-1 to TRBJ2-3; TRBD2 is a possible D gene (6 bases). The CDR3 loop spans 13 amino acids. The V gene's germline CDR1 is DFQATT and CDR2 SNEGSKA (reference sequence). Trimming shortened V by 2 bases and J by 1 base, and 7 bases separated the two germline ends.